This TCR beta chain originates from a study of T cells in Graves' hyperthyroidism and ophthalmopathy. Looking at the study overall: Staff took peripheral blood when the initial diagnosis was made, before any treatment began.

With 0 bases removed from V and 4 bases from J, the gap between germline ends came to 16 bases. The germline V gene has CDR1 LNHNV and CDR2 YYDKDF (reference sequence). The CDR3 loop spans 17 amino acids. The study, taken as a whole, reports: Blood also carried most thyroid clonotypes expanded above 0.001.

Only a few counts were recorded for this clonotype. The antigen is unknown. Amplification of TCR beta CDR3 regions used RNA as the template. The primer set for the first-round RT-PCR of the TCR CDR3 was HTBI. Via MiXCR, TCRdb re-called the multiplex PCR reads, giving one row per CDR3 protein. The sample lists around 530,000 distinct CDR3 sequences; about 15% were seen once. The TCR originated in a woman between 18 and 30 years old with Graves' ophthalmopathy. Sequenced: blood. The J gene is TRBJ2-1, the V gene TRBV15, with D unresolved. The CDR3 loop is CATSRDLSDPTYNEQFF. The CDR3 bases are TGTGCCACCAGCAGAGATCTTTCGGACCCGACTTACAATGAGCAGTTCTTC.